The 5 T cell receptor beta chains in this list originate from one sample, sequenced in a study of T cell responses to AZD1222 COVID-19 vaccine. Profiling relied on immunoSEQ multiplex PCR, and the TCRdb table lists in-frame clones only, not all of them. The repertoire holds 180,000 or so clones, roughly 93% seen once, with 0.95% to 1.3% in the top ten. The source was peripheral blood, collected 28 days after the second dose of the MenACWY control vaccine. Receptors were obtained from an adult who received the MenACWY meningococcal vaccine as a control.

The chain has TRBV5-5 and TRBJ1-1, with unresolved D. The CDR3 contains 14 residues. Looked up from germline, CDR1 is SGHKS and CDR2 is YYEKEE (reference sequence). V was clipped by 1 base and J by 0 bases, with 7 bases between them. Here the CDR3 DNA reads TGTGCCAGCAGCTTGAGCAGCGTGAACACTGAAGCTTTCTTT. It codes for CASSLSSVNTEAFF.

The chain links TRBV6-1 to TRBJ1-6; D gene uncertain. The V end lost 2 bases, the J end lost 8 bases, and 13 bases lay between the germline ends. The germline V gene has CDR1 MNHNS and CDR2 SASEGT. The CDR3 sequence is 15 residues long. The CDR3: CASSEKRPWDSPLHF. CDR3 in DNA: TGTGCCAGCAGTGAAAAGAGACCATGGGATTCACCCCTCCACTTT.

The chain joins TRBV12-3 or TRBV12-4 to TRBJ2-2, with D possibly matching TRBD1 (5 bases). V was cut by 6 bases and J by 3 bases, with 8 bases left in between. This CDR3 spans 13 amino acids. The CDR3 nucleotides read TGTGCCAGCAGACAGGAATACACCGGGGAGCTGTTTTTT. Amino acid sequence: CASRQEYTGELFF.

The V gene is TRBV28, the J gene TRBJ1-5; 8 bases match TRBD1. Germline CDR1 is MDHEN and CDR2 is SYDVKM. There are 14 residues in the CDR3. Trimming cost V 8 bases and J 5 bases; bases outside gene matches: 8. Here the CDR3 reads CASLKPGGHQPQHF. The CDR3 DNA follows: TGTGCCAGCCTAAAGCCAGGGGGCCATCAGCCCCAGCATTTT.

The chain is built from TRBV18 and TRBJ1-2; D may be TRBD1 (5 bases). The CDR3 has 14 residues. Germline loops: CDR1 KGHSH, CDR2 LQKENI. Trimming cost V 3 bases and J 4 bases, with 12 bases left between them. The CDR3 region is CASSPKSGGYGYTF. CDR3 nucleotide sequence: TGTGCCAGCTCACCTAAATCGGGGGGCTATGGCTACACCTTC.